This T cell receptor beta chain was identified in a study of blood T cells in healthy people across ages. To note about this clonotype: Its antigen is undetermined.

Combining a sample-barcoded 5' primer with a J-beta primer mix, a second PCR ran for roughly 6 to 12 cycles. Each TCR beta cDNA got a 12-nucleotide random molecular identifier. One entry per CDR3 protein results from TCRdb running MiXCR on the 5' RACE reads. The sample contains around 900,000 distinct CDR3 sequences, roughly 51% of which appear only once. Findings and caveats of the study: When one million T cells were used, diversity estimates were thought to be underestimates. Unsorted PBMC input precluded a conclusive naive versus antigen-experienced comparison. Shifts in expanded clonotypes may have been confounded by donor CMV status, which was unknown.

In germline, CDR1 is LGHDT, CDR2 YNNKEL (reference sequence). V was pared by 1 base and J by 4 bases, with 0 bases of the junction left unmatched. The CDR3 has 13 residues. This clonotype was obtained from an older woman in good health. The sample was blood. The chain carries TRBV3-1 and TRBJ1-2; 7 bases match TRBD1. CDR3 protein: CASSQGDSYGYTF. CDR3 bases: TGTGCCAGCAGCCAAGGGGACAGCTATGGCTACACCTTC.